The clone carrying this T cell receptor beta chain was seen ten or more times. Its antigen is undetermined. The data derive from a study of T cell responses to AZD1222 COVID-19 vaccine. Study background: Both about-4-week and about-12-week second-dose recipients were combined. Findings of the study overall: Clonal diversity may have been underestimated, and the donors were mostly white British, with more females than males. A reported finding is that nearly half of spike-specific TCRs target unmutated variant regions.

The data were produced by immunoSEQ multiplex PCR, yet TCRdb's version contains in-frame clones alone and is incomplete. The table shows 77,000 or so clones, with approximately 88% occurring only once. This specimen was peripheral blood, taken on day 0 of AZD1222 vaccination. The sequence came from an adult in good health.

This CDR3 reads CASSFGQPQHF. As DNA, the CDR3 is TGTGCCAGCAGTTTCGGCCAGCCCCAGCATTTT. This rearrangement joins TRBV28 to TRBJ1-5; D is unclear. The CDR3 totals 11 residues. Trimming took off 3 bases at V and 7 bases at J, with 4 bases between the two ends. Germline V gives CDR1 MDHEN, CDR2 SYDVKM.